This T cell receptor (beta chain) was recorded in a study of T cells after yellow fever vaccination. Turning to the study itself: Low-cell-number fractions underwent preparation using SMART-Seq v4 Ultra Low Input.

Notes on this clonotype: Its antigen is unidentified.

CDR1 SGHRS and CDR2 YFSETQ come from the germline V gene. The CDR3 is made up of 14 amino acids. Trimming took 3 bases from V and 7 from J; bases not matched to a gene: 6. A single record per CDR3 protein comes from TCRdb applying MiXCR to the 5' RACE reads. The sample records 450,000 to 550,000 distinct CDR3 sequences, 21% being singletons. The study, taken as a whole, reports: Clonotypes appearing in both CD4 and CD8 compartments existed, and their share was small. Faster peaking, at day 5 versus 15, marked a secondary response that was weaker. After the booster, nearly 98% of CD4 and more than 85% of CD8 primary-response clones were re-detected.

The receptor comes from a man aged 18 to 30 who received the YFV17D yellow fever vaccine. V usage is TRBV5-1 and J usage is TRBJ2-4, with TRBD2 matching 8 bases. The sample was PBMCs, taken about 21 days after the first yellow fever vaccination. CDR3 nucleotide sequence: TGCGCCAGCAGCTACCCCGGGGGGGGTAACATTCAGTACTTC. It encodes CASSYPGGGNIQYF.